The entry below gives a single T cell receptor (beta chain) sequence along with its context. TCRdb reanalysed the RT-PCR reads using MiXCR and keeps one entry per CDR3 protein. The sample yields over 400,000 distinct CDR3 sequences, 16% seen once. These data belong to a study of patients and donors after allogeneic stem cell transplantation. This CDR3 has 13 amino acids. V was clipped by 4 bases and J by 7 bases, with 11 bases between them. CDR1 and CDR2 from the germline V gene are SGHRS and YFSETQ. This sequence joins TRBV5-1 and TRBJ2-2; D not resolved. The sample comprised blood, either unsorted or a sorted T cell fraction (not recorded which). The receptor was derived from a human donor who was either an allogeneic HSCT recipient or a stem cell or donor lymphocyte infusion donor (not recorded which). It is not recorded whose cells these are; they may come from a transplant donor. The CDR3 nucleotides read TGCGCCAGCAGCCCTGCATTGGGCGGGGAGCTGTTTTTT. Its translation is CASSPALGGELFF.